This paragraph reports one T cell receptor beta chain. Germline CDR1 and CDR2: MDHEN and SYDVKM. The length of the CDR3 is 15 residues. V lost 4 bases and J lost 5; bases outside the gene matches: 6. The sample originates from a study of blood T cell repertoires in COVID-19. Study overall: Spain, Italy and the United States supplied samples that represented acute and convalescent COVID-19. T cells, B-cell-depleted T cells, or PBMCs provided the cDNA or gDNA that served as material.

In the original analysis: By means of reference gene primer amplification, nucleated cell counts were estimated. The assay was immunoSEQ multiplex PCR, and TCRdb's table has in-frame clones only and misses some. The V and J calls and clone size come from that table; D and trimming were worked out from the DNA. Of approximately 380,000 clones listed, roughly nine tenths are singletons. Each exposed participant met a COVID-19 case in the 2 weeks preceding study entry. J is TRBJ1-5 and V is TRBV28; 9 bases match TRBD1. The origin of this receptor is a middle-aged woman who had been exposed to COVID-19. Sequenced: PBMCs or T cells enriched from blood (not recorded which). The CDR3 coding sequence is TGTGCCAGCAGTTCTTTCAGACAGGGGGATCAGCCCCAGCATTTT. This translates into CASSSFRQGDQPQHF.